A single sample gave rise to the 32 T cell receptor beta chains below, sequenced in a study of blood T cell repertoires in COVID-19. Clones were sequenced by immunoSEQ multiplex PCR, and TCRdb holds only the in-frame ones, with some missing. This sample has approximately 210,000 clones, with 70% to 85% found just once. The specimen sequenced was PBMCs or T cells enriched from blood (not recorded which). The receptors come from a woman in her sixties or seventies who had recovered from COVID-19.

The rearrangement uses TRBV11-2 and TRBJ1-2, with 8 bases fitting TRBD1. Trimming at V came to 2 bases and at J to 8 bases, leaving 7 bases not matched to a gene. The CDR3 contains 14 residues. Germline-derived CDR1 and CDR2 are SGHAT and FQNNGV. CDR3 sequence reads: CASSLFWDRSGYTF. CDR3 in DNA: TGTGCCAGCAGCTTATTTTGGGACAGGAGCGGCTACACCTTC. Supplemented by reference TRBV11-2 and TRBJ1-2, the full variable domain reads EAGVAQSPRYKIIEKRQSVAFWCNPISGHATLYWYQQILGQGPKLLIQFQNNGVVDDSQLPKDRFSAERLKGVDSTLKIQPAKLEDSAVYLCASSLFWDRSGYTFGSGTRLTVV.

This clone was counted a few times. The gene calls are TRBV12-3 or TRBV12-4 and TRBJ1-1, with no clear D. Trimming took 7 bases from V and 7 from J, leaving 13 bases between them. The CDR3 runs to 12 residues. The chain's CDR3 is CASTRNGVEAFF. DNA of the CDR3: TGTGCCAGCACGCGCAACGGGGTTGAAGCTTTCTTT.

The chain uses TRBV5-1 and TRBJ2-3; possible D gene TRBD1, 7 bases. This CDR3 is 17 amino acids long. V was pared by 1 base and J by 5 bases, with 20 bases between. Germline lookup yields CDR1 SGHRS and CDR2 YFSETQ. The CDR3 reads CASSLIGGQGVRDTQYF. The CDR3, as DNA: TGCGCCAGCAGCTTGATAGGGGGGCAGGGGGTTCGAGATACGCAGTATTTT.

The gene calls are TRBV7-3 and TRBJ1-1; 8 nucleotides match TRBD1. CDR3 size: 16 residues. CDR1 is SGHTA and CDR2 is FQGTGA in the germline V gene. Trimming took 4 bases from V and 1 from J; bases not matched to a gene: 8. As DNA, the CDR3 is TGTGCCAGCAGCTCCATCGGACAGGGAGGGAACACTGAAGCTTTCTTT. The encoded protein is CASSSIGQGGNTEAFF.

The rearrangement joins TRBV12-3 or TRBV12-4 to TRBJ1-2, with 7 bases lining up with TRBD1. The CDR3 sequence is 12 residues long. Unmatched junction bases numbered 0, after V lost 5 bases and J lost 3 bases. The CDR3 coding sequence is TGTGCCAGCAGTCAGGGGGACTATGGCTACACCTTC. Residues: CASSQGDYGYTF.

Ten or more counts support this clone. This rearrangement joins TRBV29-1 to TRBJ2-1; 11 nucleotides line up with TRBD2. V lost 8 bases and J lost 6; bases outside the gene matches: 3. CDR1 is SQVTM, CDR2 ANQGSEA, per germline. The CDR3 runs 12 residues. CDR3 DNA: TGCAGCTTAGGACTAGCGGGCAATGAGCAGTTCTTC. Translated: CSLGLAGNEQFF.

The chain uses TRBV3-1 (or the pseudogene TRBV3-2) and TRBJ2-3; D might be TRBD2 (6 bases). Per the germline V gene, CDR1 is LGHDT and CDR2 is YNNKEL (reference sequence). V was cut by 3 bases and J by 6 bases, with 13 bases left in between. CDR3 length: 14 residues. The CDR3 DNA reads as TGTGCCAGCAGCCAGAGTGGGGGAGGCGATACGCAGTATTTT. This encodes CASSQSGGGDTQYF.

This clone has more than one count but fewer than ten. The chain is built from TRBV5-4 and TRBJ2-2; the match to TRBD2 covers 11 bases. The CDR3 is made up of 16 amino acids. The V and J ends lost 5 bases and 2 bases, in that order; junction bases with no gene match: 5. Germline CDR1 and CDR2: SGHNT and YYREEE (reference sequence). CDR3 loop: CASRSTSGSNTGELFF. In DNA, the CDR3 is TGTGCCAGCAGGTCAACTAGCGGGAGTAACACCGGGGAGCTGTTTTTT.

This chain uses TRBV5-1 with TRBJ2-5, with 9 positions matching TRBD2. CDR1 and CDR2 from the germline V gene are SGHRS and YFSETQ. After removal of 2 bases from V and 4 bases from J, the junction contained 9 bases not matched to a gene. There are 16 residues in the CDR3. CDR3 coding DNA: TGCGCCAGCAGCTTATCCCGCGGGAGGGCCGTAGAGACCCAGTACTTC. It encodes CASSLSRGRAVETQYF.

CDR3 DNA sequence: TGCGCCAGCAGCCCGACATATACACCTAACTATGGCTACACCTTC. It specifies CASSPTYTPNYGYTF. The V and J genes are TRBV4-1 and TRBJ1-2; D gene unclear. This CDR3 spans 15 amino acids. V was cut by 4 bases and J by 0 bases, with 12 bases left in between. Germline-derived CDR1 and CDR2 are MGHRA and YSYEKL.

This clone has more than one count but fewer than ten. The rearrangement joins TRBV7-8 to TRBJ2-5, with a possible D match to TRBD2 (5 bases). Germline V gene lookup returns CDR1 SGHVS and CDR2 FQNEAQ. CDR3 length: 13 residues. Trimming cost V 4 bases and J 9 bases, with 15 bases left between them. DNA for the CDR3: TGTGCCAGCAGCTCCCCTCTGGTGAGGGCCCAGTACTTC. Translation: CASSSPLVRAQYF.

J is TRBJ2-1 and V is TRBV7-2; D not resolved. CDR3 size: 15 residues. Trimming took off 3 bases at V and 0 bases at J, with 9 bases between the two ends. CDR1 SGHTA and CDR2 FQGNSA come from the germline V gene. CDR3 sequence: CASSFDLSSYNEQFF. CDR3 DNA sequence: TGTGCCAGCAGCTTCGACTTGAGCTCCTACAATGAGCAGTTCTTC. The full variable domain, with the rest looked up from reference TRBV7-2 and TRBJ2-1, is GAGVSQSPSNKVTEKGKDVELRCDPISGHTALYWYRQSLGQGLEFLIYFQGNSAPDKSGLPSDRFSAERTGGSVSTLTIQRTQQEDSAVYLCASSFDLSSYNEQFFGPGTRLTVL.

The CDR3 sequence is CASSHGLAGGAPGRYEQYF. As DNA, the CDR3 is TGTGCCAGCAGTCACGGACTAGCGGGAGGGGCCCCAGGGCGCTACGAGCAGTACTTC. The chain couples TRBV27 to TRBJ2-7; 15 bases align to TRBD2. Germline loops: CDR1 MNHEY, CDR2 SMNVEV (reference sequence). The CDR3 has 19 residues. Germline trimming cut 5 bases from V and 3 bases from J; bases unmatched to any gene: 14.

On this clone: Other nucleotide sequences from this sample produce the same CDR3. This chain joins TRBV19 and TRBJ1-1, with 10 positions matching TRBD1. Germline V gene lookup returns CDR1 LNHDA and CDR2 SQIVND (reference sequence). The CDR3 totals 14 residues. With V trimmed by 3 bases and J by 5 bases, 3 bases remained unmatched. CDR3 loop: CASSIQDRGTEAFF. The CDR3 DNA reads TGTGCCAGTAGTATTCAGGACAGGGGGACTGAAGCTTTCTTT. Supplemented by reference TRBV19 and TRBJ1-1, the full variable domain reads DGGITQSPKYLFRKEGQNVTLSCEQNLNHDAMYWYRQDPGQGLRLIYYSQIVNDFQKGDIAEGYSVSREKKESFPLTVTSAQKNPTAFYLCASSIQDRGTEAFFGQGTRLTVV.

For the CDR3, the DNA is TGTGCCAGCAGCCTTAGGACTAGCGGTTCGAGGGAGCTGTTTTTT. Protein sequence: CASSLRTSGSRELFF. The chain joins TRBV7-3 to TRBJ2-2; 10 bases map to TRBD2. The CDR3 runs 15 residues. V gave up 5 bases and J gave up 9 bases; unmatched junction bases: 9. Germline V CDR1 and CDR2: SGHTA, FQGTGA.

The chain combines TRBV5-5 with TRBJ2-7, with 8 bases matching TRBD2. V lost 4 bases to trimming and J lost 3 bases; unmatched junction nucleotides: 6. Germline V CDR1 and CDR2: SGHKS, YYEKEE (reference sequence). This CDR3 region has 14 residues. The CDR3 spells CASSAGGAYYEQYF. The CDR3 DNA reads TGTGCCAGCAGCGCGGGGGGAGCTTACTACGAGCAGTACTTC.

This sequence joins TRBV14 and TRBJ1-3; TRBD1 agrees at 7 bases. CDR1 and CDR2 (germline): SGHDN, FVKESK. The trim removed 3 bases at V and 0 bases at J, leaving 8 bases unmatched. This CDR3 is 17 amino acids long. The CDR3 DNA reads as TGTGCCAGCAGCCAGAGGACAGGCTCTTACTCTGGAAACACCATATATTTT. Translation: CASSQRTGSYSGNTIYF.

This sequence joins TRBV11-2 and TRBJ2-1, with 11 bases aligning to TRBD2. The V segment lost 9 bases and the J segment 8 bases; nucleotides outside the gene matches: 6. CDR1 is SGHAT, CDR2 FQNNGV, per germline. This CDR3 has 13 amino acids. This CDR3 is CASVAGGVDEQFF. CDR3 in DNA: TGTGCCAGTGTAGCGGGAGGGGTGGATGAGCAGTTCTTC.

This chain connects TRBV6-5 to TRBJ2-7; TRBD1 might be the D (6 bases). The CDR3 length is 14 residues. Deletions cut 7 bases from V and 2 bases from J, with 15 bases between. Germline V gene lookup returns CDR1 MNHEY and CDR2 SVGAGI. The CDR3 loop reads CASTITGSPYEQYF. In nucleotides, the CDR3 is TGTGCCAGCACCATTACAGGGAGCCCCTACGAGCAGTACTTC.

The rearrangement uses TRBV19 and TRBJ2-5, with D unresolved. Trimming pared 3 bases from V and 7 bases from J, leaving 12 bases between. CDR3 size: 13 residues. Germline V gene sequence: CDR1 LNHDA, CDR2 SQIVND (reference sequence). CDR3 nucleotide sequence: TGTGCCAGTAGTATTGCCGTGGCAACGACCCAGTACTTC. This encodes CASSIAVATTQYF.

The chain carries TRBV6-5 and TRBJ1-1, with a possible D match to TRBD1 (6 bases). CDR3 length equals 13 residues. Germline V gene data show CDR1 as MNHEY and CDR2 as SVGAGI. The V end was cut by 5 bases, the J end by 5 bases, with 12 bases between. CDR3 sequence: CASSPWGRTEAFF. CDR3 bases: TGTGCCAGCAGTCCTTGGGGGCGGACTGAAGCTTTCTTT.

The chain uses TRBV5-4 and TRBJ1-2; no clear D gene. Germline CDR1 SGHNT, CDR2 YYREEE (reference sequence). V was clipped by 4 bases and J by 4 bases, with 8 bases between them. The CDR3 loop spans 12 amino acids. As DNA, the CDR3 is TGTGCCAGCAGCAGCGAAAGCTATGGCTACACCTTC. Its protein product is CASSSESYGYTF.

This chain links TRBV6-2 or TRBV6-3 with TRBJ1-3; D is possibly TRBD1 (5 bases). With 5 bases removed from V and 4 bases from J, the gap between germline ends came to 12 bases. CDR1 MNHEY and CDR2 SVGEGT come from the germline V gene. The CDR3 runs to 14 residues. Written as DNA, the CDR3 is TGTGCCAGCAGTGGGGCTTTGAGCGGAAACACCATATATTTT. It yields the protein CASSGALSGNTIYF.

The chain couples TRBV2 to TRBJ1-1, with a tentative D call TRBD1 (5 bases). The CDR3 is 12 residues long. Germline-derived CDR1 and CDR2 are SNHLY and FYNNEI. V shed 11 bases and J shed 4 bases, with 14 bases lying between them. Written as DNA, the CDR3 is TGTGCCTCCGAATGGGGGGGCACTGAAGCTTTCTTT. Its translation is CASEWGGTEAFF.

The chain is built from TRBV19 and TRBJ2-3; possible D gene TRBD2, 6 bases. V lost 3 bases and J lost 6, with 16 bases in between. The germline gives CDR1 LNHDA, CDR2 SQIVND (reference sequence). The CDR3 totals 15 residues. The CDR3 is CASSMDAGQGDTQYF. The CDR3 region has the DNA TGTGCCAGTAGTATGGATGCGGGGCAAGGGGATACGCAGTATTTT.

The chain links TRBV7-9 to TRBJ1-3; D is perhaps TRBD1 (5 bases). Trimming stripped 1 base from V and 4 bases from J, with 11 bases between. The CDR3 has 15 residues. Germline V lookup: CDR1 SEHNR, CDR2 FQNEAQ (reference sequence). The CDR3 protein is CASSLVWTFGNTIYF. As DNA, the CDR3 is TGTGCCAGCAGCTTAGTCTGGACATTCGGAAACACCATATATTTT.

The chain is built from TRBV5-4 and TRBJ2-2; D possibly corresponds to TRBD1 (5 bases). Germline lookup yields CDR1 SGHNT and CDR2 YYREEE (reference sequence). The ends were cut back, 1 base at V and 1 base at J, with 8 bases in the middle. The CDR3 runs to 15 residues. CDR3 nucleotides: TGTGCCAGCAGCTTGCGGACAAAGAACACCGGGGAGCTGTTTTTT. It translates to CASSLRTKNTGELFF.

The chain joins TRBV6-2 or TRBV6-3 to TRBJ1-5, with TRBD1 identical over 7 bases. Looked up from germline, CDR1 is MNHEY and CDR2 is SVGEGT. V shed 6 bases, J shed 7 bases, and the junction held 9 bases outside the gene matches. This CDR3 is 14 amino acids long. CDR3 region: CASRYEGAGQPQHF. The CDR3 nucleotides are TGTGCCAGCAGATACGAGGGGGCGGGACAGCCCCAGCATTTT.

The rearrangement joins TRBV5-8 to TRBJ1-1, with D unclear. CDR3 size: 13 residues. V was shortened by 1 base and J by 4 bases, with 8 bases between the two germline ends. Germline-derived CDR1 and CDR2 are SGHTS and YDEGEE. The CDR3 loop is CASSLSRVTEAFF. The CDR3 coding sequence is TGTGCCAGCAGCTTGTCGCGGGTCACTGAAGCTTTCTTT. Drawing the rest from reference TRBV5-8 and TRBJ1-1, the complete variable domain is EAGVTQSPTHLIKTRGQQATLRCSPISGHTSVYWYQQALGLGLQFLLWYDEGEERNRGNFPPRFSGRQFPNYSSELNVNALELEDSALYLCASSLSRVTEAFFGQGTRLTVV.

The rearrangement links TRBV4-2 to TRBJ2-1, with 12 bases that match TRBD2. From germline, CDR1 is LGHNA and CDR2 YNFKEQ. The ends lost 1 base at V and 7 bases at J; junction bases unmatched: 8. The CDR3 extends over 17 amino acids. For the CDR3, the DNA is TGTGCCAGCAGCCAAGTGTCTAGCGGGGGGGCTTCGAATGAGCAGTTCTTC. This encodes CASSQVSSGGASNEQFF.

The V call is TRBV15, the J call TRBJ2-3, with TRBD2 identical over 8 bases. Trimming took 0 bases from V and 2 from J; bases not matched to a gene: 4. This CDR3 contains 16 residues. The germline V gene encodes CDR1 LNHNV and CDR2 YYDKDF (reference sequence). CDR3 sequence reads: CATSREGRGATDTQYF. In DNA form, the CDR3 reads TGTGCCACCAGCAGAGAGGGGCGGGGGGCCACAGATACGCAGTATTTT.

This rearrangement joins TRBV5-1 to TRBJ2-7; perhaps TRBD1 as D (5 bases). The CDR3 totals 12 residues. Trimming removed 0 bases from V and 5 bases from J, with 6 bases in between. Germline assignment: CDR1 SGHRS and CDR2 YFSETQ. The CDR3 coding sequence is TGCGCCAGCAGCTTGGTAGGGGACGAGCAGTACTTC. The encoded protein is CASSLVGDEQYF.